A selection of T cell receptor beta chains follows, all from one sample in a study of blood T cell repertoires in COVID-19. Clones were read by immunoSEQ multiplex PCR, and TCRdb kept only the in-frame ones, dropping some. The table records about 67,000 clones, about nine tenths of them present only once. Sequencing input: peripheral blood. Source of these receptors: a man aged 50 to 59 with active COVID-19. CDR3s include the opening cysteine and the closing phenylalanine or tryptophan. The D gene is left open where the match is weak. Only some rows state a clone size, as once, few, many or a class for expanded clones.

j_gene	d_gene	abundance	v_gene	CDR3nt	CDR3aa
TRBJ2-2	-	-	TRBV4-3	TGCGCCAGCAGCCAAGCGGCGTACAGCACCGGGGAGCTGTTTTTT	CASSQAAYSTGELFF
TRBJ2-7	TRBD2	-	TRBV28	TGTGCCAGCAGTTCAATAGCGGGCGCCTACGAGCAGTACTTC	CASSSIAGAYEQYF
TRBJ2-3	-	-	TRBV19	TGTGCCAGTAGTATAGCCAGGCCCGGCGGGTCTCGGAGCACAGATACGCAGTATTTT	CASSIARPGGSRSTDTQYF
TRBJ2-7	TRBD2	-	TRBV19	TGTGCCTACCAAACCCGGGACTATGCCTACGAGCAGTACTTC	CAYQTRDYAYEQYF
TRBJ2-5	TRBD2	-	TRBV28	TGTGCCAGCAGTTCCCCCCGGCGGGAGAGACGGGAGACCCAGTACTTC	CASSSPRRERRETQYF
TRBJ2-1	TRBD2	-	TRBV14	TGTGCCAGCAGCCAAACTAGCGGGAGACCGAATGAGCAGTTCTTC	CASSQTSGRPNEQFF
TRBJ2-3	-	-	TRBV7-2	TGTGCCAGCAGCTTAGTGGCAGTTACGCAGTATTTT	CASSLVAVTQYF
TRBJ2-3	-	-	TRBV18	TGTGCCAGCTCACCGATACTACTAAGCACAGATACGCAGTATTTT	CASSPILLSTDTQYF
TRBJ1-4	-	-	TRBV6-5	TGTGCCAGCAGTAAAAAGCATGGGGCCTGGGGAAAACTGTTTTTT	CASSKKHGAWGKLFF
TRBJ2-3	-	-	TRBV11-2	TGTGCCAGCAGCATAGGGGCGGATACGCAGTATTTT	CASSIGADTQYF
TRBJ2-3	TRBD2	few	TRBV5-6	TGTGCCAGCAGCGCGCGGGGGGCCCGCACAGATACGCAGTATTTT	CASSARGARTDTQYF
TRBJ2-5	TRBD2	-	TRBV5-5	TGTGCCAGCAAGGGACTAGCGGCCCAAGAGACCCAGTACTTC	CASKGLAAQETQYF
TRBJ2-7	TRBD2	-	TRBV9	TGTGCCAGCAGCGCCAGACTAGCGGGCGGGATCTACGAGCAGTACTTC	CASSARLAGGIYEQYF
TRBJ2-2	TRBD2	-	TRBV18	TGTGCCAGCTCACCATATAGCGGGGGCCCCAACACCGGGGAGCTGTTTTTT	CASSPYSGGPNTGELFF
TRBJ2-1	TRBD1	-	TRBV7-2	TGTGCCAGCAGCTTATTCTCGGGACAGGGGGCTGTAAATCGGAATGAGCAGTTCTTC	CASSLFSGQGAVNRNEQFF
TRBJ1-2	TRBD1	-	TRBV7-8	TGTGCCAGCAGCTTAGTGGGGGACAGGGCGGTGTCTGGCTACACCTTC	CASSLVGDRAVSGYTF
TRBJ2-4	-	-	TRBV30	TGTGCCTGGAGTTCAGGGGTTCTAGCCAAAAACATTCAGTACTTC	CAWSSGVLAKNIQYF
TRBJ2-7	-	-	TRBV5-8	TGTGCCAGCAGCATTCGACAGGGAGGCTACGAGCAGTACTTC	CASSIRQGGYEQYF
TRBJ2-7	TRBD1	once	TRBV3-1/TRBV3-2	TGTGCCAGCAGCCCTAGCGAGGGACAGGGTTACGAGCAGTACTTC	CASSPSEGQGYEQYF
TRBJ2-7	TRBD1	-	TRBV9	TGTGCCAGCTCGACAGGGGAGAGGGGCGAGCAGTACTTC	CASSTGERGEQYF
TRBJ1-3	-	-	TRBV19	TGTGCCAGTAGTATAGCGCGTAACCTGGGAAACACCATATATTTT	CASSIARNLGNTIYF
TRBJ2-7	TRBD1	-	TRBV29-1	TGCAGCGTGGGACAGGGGACCTACGAGCAGTACTTC	CSVGQGTYEQYF
TRBJ2-1	TRBD2	-	TRBV24-1	TGTGCCACCAGTGATCCCACACTAGCGGGAACTAAAACCAATGAGCAGTTCTTC	CATSDPTLAGTKTNEQFF
TRBJ2-2	TRBD2	-	TRBV5-1	TGCGCCAGCAGCTTGACGGCGGGAGGTGGGAACACCGGGGAGCTGTTTTTT	CASSLTAGGGNTGELFF
TRBJ2-1	-	once	TRBV28	TGTGCCAGCAGTTTATATACACAATCCTCCTACAATGAGCAGTTCTTC	CASSLYTQSSYNEQFF
TRBJ2-1	-	once	TRBV29-1	TGCAGCGTCGAAAGCGGGTCGGGAGAGCAGTTCTTC	CSVESGSGEQFF
TRBJ1-1	TRBD1	-	TRBV5-8	TGTGCCAGCAGCTTGGGACAGGGGCGTCGGACTGAAGCTTTCTTT	CASSLGQGRRTEAFF
TRBJ2-7	-	-	TRBV27	TGTGCCAGCAGTTTACAGGGCCTCCCGCCCTACGAGCAGTACTTC	CASSLQGLPPYEQYF
TRBJ1-4	-	-	TRBV19	TGTGCCAGTAGATCCTTAGGGGCTAATGAAAAACTGTTTTTT	CASRSLGANEKLFF
TRBJ2-1	TRBD1	-	TRBV24-1	TGTGCCACCAGTGATCCAACTCCGACAGGGGACCACCTCGGTTACCATGAGCAGTTCTTC	CATSDPTPTGDHLGYHEQFF
TRBJ1-5	-	once	TRBV6-9	TGTGCCAGAAAAACGGGAGGGGATCAGCCCCAGCATTTT	CARKTGGDQPQHF
TRBJ1-4	-	once	TRBV13	TGTGCCAGCAGAATACTGGGGGCCGATGAAAAACTGTTTTTT	CASRILGADEKLFF
TRBJ1-2	TRBD1	-	TRBV7-2	TGTGCCAGCAGCTTAGGACAGGGAACGAAGTATGGCTACACCTTC	CASSLGQGTKYGYTF
TRBJ2-7	-	-	TRBV12-3/TRBV12-4	TGTGCCAGCAGTGCGACCGGGAGCTACGAGCAGTACTTC	CASSATGSYEQYF
TRBJ2-2	-	medium-sized	TRBV6-1	TGTGCCAGCAGTGAAGGGGGCCTTAACACCGGGGAGCTGTTTTTT	CASSEGGLNTGELFF
TRBJ1-1	TRBD1	-	TRBV18	TGTGCCAGCTCACGACTATGGGACAGTTTGAACACTGAAGCTTTCTTT	CASSRLWDSLNTEAFF
TRBJ2-7	-	once	TRBV6-5	TGTGCCAGCAGTTCCCCTGGGGGCGACGAGCAGTACTTC	CASSSPGGDEQYF
TRBJ1-3	TRBD1	-	TRBV4-3	TGCGCCAGCAGCCAAGTCGAGGGGGCGCCTGGAAACACCATATATTTT	CASSQVEGAPGNTIYF
TRBJ2-7	TRBD2	-	TRBV7-2	TGTGCCAGCAGCCCCAGTAGCGGGAGAGGGGCCGAGCAGTACTTC	CASSPSSGRGAEQYF
TRBJ1-5	TRBD1	once	TRBV24-1	TGTGCCACCAGTGATTCAAGACAGGGTTTGAATCAGCCCCAGCATTTT	CATSDSRQGLNQPQHF
TRBJ2-7	-	-	TRBV5-1	TGCGCCAGCAGCTACAGCCCCTCCTACGAGCAGTACTTC	CASSYSPSYEQYF
TRBJ2-7	-	-	TRBV7-2	TGTGCCAGCAGCCTAAATTGGGAGCAGTACTTC	CASSLNWEQYF
TRBJ2-2	TRBD1	-	TRBV2	TGTGCCAGCAGGGACAGGGTTACCGGGGAGCTGTTTTTT	CASRDRVTGELFF
TRBJ1-4	TRBD1	once	TRBV2	TGTGCCAGCAGGGCGACAGGGGCGGACGAAAAACTGTTTTTT	CASRATGADEKLFF
TRBJ2-3	TRBD2	-	TRBV3-1/TRBV3-2	TGTGCCAGCAGCCTCGATTACCCGGGACTAGCTGGACTTGATACGCAGTATTTT	CASSLDYPGLAGLDTQYF
TRBJ1-5	TRBD1	-	TRBV6-6	TGTGCCAGCAGTCGTAGGACAGGGAGCAATCAGCCCCAGCATTTT	CASSRRTGSNQPQHF
TRBJ1-2	-	-	TRBV6-4	TGTGCCAGCAGTGAAGGCCCGGGTGGACAGTATGGCTACACCTTC	CASSEGPGGQYGYTF
TRBJ1-4	-	few	TRBV5-1	TGCGCCAGCAGCTTGGCCGGGGTAACTAATGAAAAACTGTTTTTT	CASSLAGVTNEKLFF
TRBJ2-7	-	once	TRBV12-3/TRBV12-4	TGTGCCAGCAGTACAGGGCGGGACGAGCAGTACTTC	CASSTGRDEQYF
TRBJ2-7	-	-	TRBV12-5	TGTGCTAGTGCCCGGACAGGAGGGACCTACGAGCAGTACTTC	CASARTGGTYEQYF